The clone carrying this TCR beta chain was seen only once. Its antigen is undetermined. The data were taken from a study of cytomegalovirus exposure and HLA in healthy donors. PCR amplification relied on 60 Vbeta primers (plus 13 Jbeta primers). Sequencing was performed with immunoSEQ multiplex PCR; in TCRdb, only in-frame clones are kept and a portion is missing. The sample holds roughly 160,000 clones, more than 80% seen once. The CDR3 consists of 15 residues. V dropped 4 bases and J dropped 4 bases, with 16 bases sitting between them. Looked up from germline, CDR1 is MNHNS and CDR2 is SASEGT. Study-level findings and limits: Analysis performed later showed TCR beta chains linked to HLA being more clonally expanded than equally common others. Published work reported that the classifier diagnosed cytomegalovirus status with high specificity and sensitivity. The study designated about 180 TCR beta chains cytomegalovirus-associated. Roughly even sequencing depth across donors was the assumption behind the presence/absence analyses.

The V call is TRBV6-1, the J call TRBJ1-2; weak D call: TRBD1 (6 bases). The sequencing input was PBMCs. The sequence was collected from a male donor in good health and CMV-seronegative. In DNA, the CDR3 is TGTGCCAGCAGTGTACTTTGGGGGCCTGGCTATGGCTACACCTTC. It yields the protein CASSVLWGPGYGYTF.